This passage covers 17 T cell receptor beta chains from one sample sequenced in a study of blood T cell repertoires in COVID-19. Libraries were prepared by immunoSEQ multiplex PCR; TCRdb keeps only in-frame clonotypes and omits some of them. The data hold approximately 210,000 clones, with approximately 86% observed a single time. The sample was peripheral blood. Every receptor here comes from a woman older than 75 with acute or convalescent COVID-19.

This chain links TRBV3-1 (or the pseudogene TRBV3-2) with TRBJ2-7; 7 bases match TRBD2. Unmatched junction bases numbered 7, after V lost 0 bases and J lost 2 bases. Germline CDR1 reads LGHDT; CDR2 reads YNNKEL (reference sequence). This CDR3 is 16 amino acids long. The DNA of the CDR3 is TGTGCCAGCAGCCAAGACTTGTATGGGGGGGCCTACGAGCAGTACTTC. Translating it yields CASSQDLYGGAYEQYF.

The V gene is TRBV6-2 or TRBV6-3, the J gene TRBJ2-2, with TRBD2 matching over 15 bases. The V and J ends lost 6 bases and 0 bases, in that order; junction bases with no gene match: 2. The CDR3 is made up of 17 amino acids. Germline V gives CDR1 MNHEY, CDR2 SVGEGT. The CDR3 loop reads CASSWTSGGANTGELFF. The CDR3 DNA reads TGTGCCAGCAGCTGGACTAGCGGGGGGGCGAACACCGGGGAGCTGTTTTTT.

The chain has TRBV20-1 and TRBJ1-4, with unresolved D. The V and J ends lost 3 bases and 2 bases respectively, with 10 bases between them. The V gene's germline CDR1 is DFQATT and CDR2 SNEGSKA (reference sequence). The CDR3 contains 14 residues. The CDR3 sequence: CSASLSVTNEKLFF. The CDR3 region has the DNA TGCAGTGCTAGTCTCAGTGTGACTAATGAAAAACTGTTTTTT.

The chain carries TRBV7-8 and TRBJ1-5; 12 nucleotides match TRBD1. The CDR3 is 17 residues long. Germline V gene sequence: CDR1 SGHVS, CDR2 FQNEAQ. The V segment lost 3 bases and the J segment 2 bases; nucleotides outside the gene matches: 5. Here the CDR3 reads CASSFGTGGLGNQPQHF. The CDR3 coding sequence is TGTGCCAGCAGCTTTGGGACAGGGGGCTTGGGCAATCAGCCCCAGCATTTT.

In nucleotides, the CDR3 is TGTGCCAGCAGTTTATCTCTCCCGACAGGGACCCGGATTATATATAATTCACCCCTCCACTTT. It is translated as CASSLSLPTGTRIIYNSPLHF. The rearrangement links TRBV27 to TRBJ1-6; 7 positions agree with TRBD1. Germline CDR1 is MNHEY and CDR2 is SMNVEV (reference sequence). V shed 0 bases and J 4 bases; nucleotides not matched to a gene: 18. This CDR3 has 21 residues.

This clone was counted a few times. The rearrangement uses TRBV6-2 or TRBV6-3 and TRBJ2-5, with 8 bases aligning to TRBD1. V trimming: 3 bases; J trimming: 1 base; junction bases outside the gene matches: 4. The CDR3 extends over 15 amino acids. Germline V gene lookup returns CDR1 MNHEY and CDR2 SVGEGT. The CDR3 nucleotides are TGTGCCAGCAGTTATTGGACAGGGTCCCAAGAGACCCAGTACTTC. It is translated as CASSYWTGSQETQYF.

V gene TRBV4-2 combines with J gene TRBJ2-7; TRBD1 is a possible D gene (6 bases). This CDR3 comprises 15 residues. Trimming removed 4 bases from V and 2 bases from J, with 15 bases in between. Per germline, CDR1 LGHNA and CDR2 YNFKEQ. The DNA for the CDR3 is TGTGCCAGCAGCCCCACTCAAGGGGGACCCTACGAGCAGTACTTC. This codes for CASSPTQGGPYEQYF.

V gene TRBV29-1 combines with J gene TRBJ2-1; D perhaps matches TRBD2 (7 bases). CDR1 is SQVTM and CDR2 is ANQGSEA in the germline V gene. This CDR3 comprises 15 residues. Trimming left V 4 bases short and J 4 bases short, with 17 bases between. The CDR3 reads CSVVGGPRGYNEQFF. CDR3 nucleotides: TGCAGCGTTGTCGGGGGGCCTAGGGGGTACAATGAGCAGTTCTTC.

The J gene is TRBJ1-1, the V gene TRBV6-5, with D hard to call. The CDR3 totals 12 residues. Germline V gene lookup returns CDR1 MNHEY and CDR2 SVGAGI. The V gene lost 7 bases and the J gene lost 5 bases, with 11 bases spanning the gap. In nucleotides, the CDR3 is TGTGCCAGCACCTTTGAGGAGACTGAAGCTTTCTTT. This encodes CASTFEETEAFF.

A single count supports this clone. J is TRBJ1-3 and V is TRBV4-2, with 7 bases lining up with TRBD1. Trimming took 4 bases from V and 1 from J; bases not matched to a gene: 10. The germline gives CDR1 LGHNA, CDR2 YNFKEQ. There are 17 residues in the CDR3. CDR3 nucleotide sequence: TGTGCCAGCAGCCCTGAGACAGGGTCGGTTTCTGGAAACACCATATATTTT. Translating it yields CASSPETGSVSGNTIYF.

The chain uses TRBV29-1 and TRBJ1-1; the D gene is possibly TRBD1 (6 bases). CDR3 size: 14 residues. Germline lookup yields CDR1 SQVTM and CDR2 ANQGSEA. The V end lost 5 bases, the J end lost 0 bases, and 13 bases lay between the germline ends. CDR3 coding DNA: TGCAGCGTTCGCAGGGACACCATGAACACTGAAGCTTTCTTT. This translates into CSVRRDTMNTEAFF.

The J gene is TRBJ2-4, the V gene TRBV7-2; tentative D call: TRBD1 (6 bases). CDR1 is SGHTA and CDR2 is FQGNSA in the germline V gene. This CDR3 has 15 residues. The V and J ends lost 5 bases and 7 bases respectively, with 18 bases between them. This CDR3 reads CASSQQGGAGNIQYF. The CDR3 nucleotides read TGTGCCAGCAGCCAACAGGGTGGGGCCGGGAACATTCAGTACTTC.

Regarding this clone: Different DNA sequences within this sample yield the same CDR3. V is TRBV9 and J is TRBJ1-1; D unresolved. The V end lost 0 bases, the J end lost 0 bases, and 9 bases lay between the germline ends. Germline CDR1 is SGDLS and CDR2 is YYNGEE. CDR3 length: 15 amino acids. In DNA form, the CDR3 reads TGTGCCAGCAGCGTAGACGAGGGCATGAACACTGAAGCTTTCTTT. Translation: CASSVDEGMNTEAFF.

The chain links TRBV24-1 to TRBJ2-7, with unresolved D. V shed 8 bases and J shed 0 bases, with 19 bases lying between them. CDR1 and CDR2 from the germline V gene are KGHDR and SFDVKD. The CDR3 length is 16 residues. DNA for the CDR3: TGTGCCACCAATGAGCAAAGTGGAGACCGCTCCTACGAGCAGTACTTC. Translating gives CATNEQSGDRSYEQYF.

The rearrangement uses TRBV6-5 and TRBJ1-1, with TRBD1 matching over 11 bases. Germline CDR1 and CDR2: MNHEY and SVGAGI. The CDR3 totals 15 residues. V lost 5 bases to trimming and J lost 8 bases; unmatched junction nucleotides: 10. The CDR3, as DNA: TGTGCCAGCAGTCCGGGGACAGGGGGACCCTCCGAAGCTTTCTTT. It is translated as CASSPGTGGPSEAFF.

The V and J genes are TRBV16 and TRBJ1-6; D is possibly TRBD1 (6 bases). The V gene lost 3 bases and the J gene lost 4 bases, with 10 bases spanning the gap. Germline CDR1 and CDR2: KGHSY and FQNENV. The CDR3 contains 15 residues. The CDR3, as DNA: TGTGCCAGCAGCCACTCCGGACAGTATAATTCACCCCTCCACTTT. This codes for CASSHSGQYNSPLHF.

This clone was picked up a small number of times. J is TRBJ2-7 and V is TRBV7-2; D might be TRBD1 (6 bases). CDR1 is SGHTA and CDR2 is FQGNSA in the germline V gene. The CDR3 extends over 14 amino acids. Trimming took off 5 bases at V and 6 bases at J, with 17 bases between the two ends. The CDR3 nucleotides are TGTGCCAGCAGCCTCGAGACAGGACTGGTCGAGCAGTACTTC. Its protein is CASSLETGLVEQYF.